This T cell receptor (beta chain) was obtained from a study of shared clonotypes between healthy human individuals. Trimming took 4 bases from V and 1 from J; bases not matched to a gene: 1. Germline V lookup: CDR1 SGHNT, CDR2 YENEEA. The CDR3 covers 15 residues. Replicate PCRs for sorted subsets used around 190 ng DNA; this equaled around 28,000 T cell genomes. The protocol was immunoSEQ multiplex PCR, while the TCRdb copy is restricted to in-frame clones and leaves out a portion. The repertoire holds more than 2,000,000 clones, with approximately 95% as singletons. Study-level points and caveats: On the whole, naive subsets had larger estimated richness than memory subsets had.

A word on this clone: Antigen: not known. Other DNA sequences from this sample encode an identical CDR3 as well.

V and J are TRBV11-3 and TRBJ2-1; 10 positions agree with TRBD1. The sample was naive CD4+ T cells from PBMCs. Noted subset: CD45RA+ positively selected. This TCR derives from a man aged 18 to 30 in good health. Some clones in this sample may be carry-over from other donors' samples. CDR3 loop: CASSSGQGSYNEQFF. The CDR3 region has the DNA TGTGCCAGCAGCTCGGGACAGGGGTCCTACAATGAGCAGTTCTTC.